The next 18 T cell receptor beta chains were all read from a single sample in a study of control samples from healthy donors and cancer patients (dated by TCRdb to the early 2020s). The protocol used for the library was the immunoSEQ multiplex PCR assay. The source is immuneACCESS, and TCRdb retained only in-frame sequences with V and J called. Part of the clones is not carried over; for the studies checked, unresolved V genes explain less than half of this, and the remainder is unexplained. In this sample the table shows about 73,000 clones, roughly 89% of which occur a single time. Clones ranked in the top ten supply around 20% of the sample. Sample: PBMCs. The receptors come from a man in his sixties with lung cancer.

V and J are TRBV9 and TRBJ2-5; 7 bases fit TRBD1. Germline trimming cut 0 bases from V and 2 bases from J; bases unmatched to any gene: 4. Germline V gene lookup returns CDR1 SGDLS and CDR2 YYNGEE. This CDR3 contains 15 residues. The CDR3 here is CASSVERTGQETQYF. CDR3 coding DNA: TGTGCCAGCAGCGTAGAGAGGACAGGACAAGAGACCCAGTACTTC.

This chain links TRBV5-4 with TRBJ2-5; 8 positions match TRBD2. The CDR3 extends over 15 amino acids. J lost 4 bases, V lost 0 bases, and 5 bases had no gene match. CDR1 and CDR2 (germline): SGHNT, YYREEE (reference sequence). The CDR3 DNA reads TGTGCCAGCAGCTTGGGCTCTGGGACTAGAGAGACCCAGTACTTC. Translation: CASSLGSGTRETQYF.

This clone has more than one count but fewer than ten. The chain carries TRBV18 and TRBJ1-1, with D unresolved. The CDR3 length is 18 residues. V was clipped by 3 bases and J by 0 bases, with 20 bases between them. Germline CDR1 reads KGHSH; CDR2 reads LQKENI. The CDR3 DNA sequence: TGTGCCAGCTCACCCAACCTGGGTACACAAGGAATGAACACTGAAGCTTTCTTT. Translated: CASSPNLGTQGMNTEAFF.

This clone was detected only once. The genes are TRBV5-1 and TRBJ1-1; TRBD1 aligns across 7 bases. This CDR3 has 15 amino acids. V was clipped by 5 bases and J by 0 bases; unmatched bases: 7. The germline V gene encodes CDR1 SGHRS and CDR2 YFSETQ. CDR3 in DNA: TGCGCCAGCAGGGAGGCCGGGACAGTGAACACTGAAGCTTTCTTT. Its translation: CASREAGTVNTEAFF.

The rearrangement uses TRBV6-4 and TRBJ2-2; D is unclear. CDR3 length: 14 amino acids. Germline V gives CDR1 MRHNA, CDR2 SNTAGT. The V end lost 3 bases, the J end lost 4 bases, and 9 bases lay between the germline ends. The DNA of the CDR3 is TGTGCCAGCAGTGAATTCATGGGCACCGGGGAGCTGTTTTTT. This codes for CASSEFMGTGELFF.

J is TRBJ2-7 and V is TRBV19; 8 bases agree with TRBD1. CDR1 LNHDA and CDR2 SQIVND come from the germline V gene (reference sequence). Trimming at V came to 9 bases and at J to 2 bases, leaving 18 bases not matched to a gene. This CDR3 has 17 residues. The CDR3 sequence is CASRQFHRGSRPYEQYV. In DNA form, the CDR3 reads TGTGCCAGCCGACAATTTCACAGGGGGAGTAGACCCTACGAGCAGTACGTC.

The chain is built from TRBV18 and TRBJ2-2; weak D call: TRBD2 (5 bases). Germline CDR1 and CDR2: KGHSH and LQKENI. The CDR3 covers 16 residues. V was shortened by 3 bases and J by 4 bases, with 15 bases between the two germline ends. The DNA for the CDR3 is TGTGCCAGCTCACCCCCTTCGGGGTCGAGCACCGGGGAGCTGTTTTTT. Its protein product is CASSPPSGSSTGELFF. Filled out from reference TRBV18 and TRBJ2-2, the complete variable domain reads NAGVMQNPRHLVRRRGQEARLRCSPMKGHSHVYWYRQLPEEGLKFMVYLQKENIIDESGMPKERFSAEFPKEGPSILRIQQVVRGDSAAYFCASSPPSGSSTGELFFGEGSRLTVL.

The CDR3 DNA reads TGCAGCGTTGCGGGGGCAGGCTCTGGGGCCAACGTCCTGACTTTC. Its translation: CSVAGAGSGANVLTF. This chain uses TRBV29-1 with TRBJ2-6; possibly TRBD1 or TRBD2 for D (6 bases each). The germline V and J ends were trimmed by 4 bases and 0 bases, with 10 bases remaining between them. The CDR3 runs to 15 residues. Germline V CDR1 and CDR2: SQVTM, ANQGSEA.

The gene calls are TRBV29-1 and TRBJ2-2; a weak D match, TRBD1 (5 bases). This CDR3 has 14 amino acids. The V and J ends lost 7 bases and 6 bases respectively, with 18 bases between them. The V gene's germline CDR1 is SQVTM and CDR2 ANQGSEA. The CDR3 region is CSAYKSSGSGELFF. The CDR3 DNA sequence: TGCAGCGCCTACAAATCCTCAGGGTCCGGGGAGCTGTTTTTT.

The rearrangement links TRBV24-1 to TRBJ2-1, with no clear D. The CDR3 consists of 16 residues. Trimming shortened V by 0 bases and J by 5 bases, and 13 bases separated the two germline ends. From germline, CDR1 is KGHDR and CDR2 SFDVKD. CDR3 sequence reads: CATSDLGQPTDNEQFF. The CDR3 bases are TGTGCCACCAGTGATTTGGGGCAGCCGACGGACAATGAGCAGTTCTTC.

This clone turned up a few times. The J gene is TRBJ1-4, the V gene TRBV5-6; weak D call: TRBD1 (6 bases). Germline CDR1 and CDR2: SGHDT and YYEEEE. Trimming pared 4 bases from V and 1 base from J, leaving 11 bases between. The CDR3 runs to 15 residues. The CDR3 DNA follows: TGTGCCAGCAGCGGCGAACAGGGAACTAATGAAAAACTGTTTTTT. Encoded protein: CASSGEQGTNEKLFF. The complete variable domain, with remaining parts taken from reference TRBV5-6 and TRBJ1-4, reads DAGVTQSPTHLIKTRGQQVTLRCSPKSGHDTVSWYQQALGQGPQFIFQYYEEEERQRGNFPDRFSGHQFPNYSSELNVNALLLGDSALYLCASSGEQGTNEKLFFGSGTQLSVL.

V is TRBV5-5 and J is TRBJ1-4; no firm D call. Germline V gene sequence: CDR1 SGHKS, CDR2 YYEKEE (reference sequence). The CDR3 consists of 17 residues. V lost 0 bases to trimming and J lost 0 bases, with 12 bases between them. CDR3 DNA: TGTGCCAGCAGCTTGGTGACTTGGATCGCAACTAATGAAAAACTGTTTTTT. Amino acids: CASSLVTWIATNEKLFF.

This rearrangement joins TRBV5-1 to TRBJ2-2; TRBD1 matches at 7 bases. Trimming cost V 6 bases and J 6 bases; bases outside gene matches: 11. This CDR3 region has 15 residues. CDR1 is SGHRS and CDR2 is YFSETQ in the germline V gene. CDR3 nucleotides: TGCGCCAGCATATGGATGACAGGGACCGCCGGGGAGCTGTTTTTT. It encodes CASIWMTGTAGELFF.

V usage is TRBV29-1 and J usage is TRBJ2-7; either TRBD1 or TRBD2 may fit D (5 bases each). The CDR3 extends over 12 amino acids. The V end lost 8 bases, the J end lost 4 bases, and 15 bases lay between the germline ends. Per the germline V gene, CDR1 is SQVTM and CDR2 is ANQGSEA. CDR3 nucleotides: TGCAGCTTCCGTCGGGACGGATACGAGCAGTACTTC. Amino acids: CSFRRDGYEQYF.

J is TRBJ2-7 and V is TRBV9; D remains unclear. This CDR3 spans 16 amino acids. V was pared by 4 bases and J by 0 bases, with 17 bases between. The V gene's germline CDR1 is SGDLS and CDR2 YYNGEE. The CDR3 region has the DNA TGTGCCAGCAGCAGAAGCAGGACGCTGTCCTCCTACGAGCAGTACTTC. As protein: CASSRSRTLSSYEQYF.

The chain is built from TRBV6-5 and TRBJ2-7; D is perhaps TRBD1 (5 bases). Germline CDR1 is MNHEY and CDR2 is SVGAGI. This CDR3 is 15 amino acids long. Trimming shortened V by 0 bases and J by 0 bases, and 9 bases separated the two germline ends. The CDR3 bases are TGTGCCAGCAGTTACTCGGTAGACAGCTCCTACGAGCAGTACTTC. Amino acids: CASSYSVDSSYEQYF.

The chain combines TRBV18 with TRBJ1-4; D is ambiguous. The CDR3 length is 15 residues. Germline V gene lookup returns CDR1 KGHSH and CDR2 LQKENI. V lost 3 bases and J lost 8, with 16 bases in between. The CDR3 loop reads CASSPNTAIEEKLFF. As DNA, the CDR3 is TGTGCCAGCTCACCCAACACCGCTATCGAGGAAAAACTGTTTTTT.

The chain combines TRBV6-6 with TRBJ2-1; TRBD1 matches at 9 bases. Germline V CDR1 and CDR2: MNHNY, SVGAGI (reference sequence). V dropped 2 bases and J dropped 3; count of bases not matched to a gene: 5. This CDR3 is built from 16 residues. This CDR3 reads CASSYLGTGFYNEQFF. The CDR3 DNA is TGTGCCAGCAGTTACCTCGGGACAGGGTTCTACAATGAGCAGTTCTTC.